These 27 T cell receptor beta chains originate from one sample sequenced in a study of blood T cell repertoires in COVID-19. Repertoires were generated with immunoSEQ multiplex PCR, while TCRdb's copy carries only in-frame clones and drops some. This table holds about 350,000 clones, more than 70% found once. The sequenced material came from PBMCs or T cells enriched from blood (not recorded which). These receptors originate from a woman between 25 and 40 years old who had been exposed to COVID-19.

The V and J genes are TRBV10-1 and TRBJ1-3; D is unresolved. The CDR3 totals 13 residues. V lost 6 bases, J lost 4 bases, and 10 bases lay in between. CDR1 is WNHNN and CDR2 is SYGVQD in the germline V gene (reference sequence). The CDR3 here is CASSDGLGNTIYF. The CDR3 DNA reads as TGCGCCAGCAGCGACGGACTCGGAAACACCATATATTTT.

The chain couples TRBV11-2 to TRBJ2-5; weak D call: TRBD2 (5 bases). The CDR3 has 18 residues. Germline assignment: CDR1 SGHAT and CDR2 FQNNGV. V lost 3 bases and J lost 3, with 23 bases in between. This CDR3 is CASSLPQGVGWREETQYF. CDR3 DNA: TGTGCCAGCAGCTTGCCCCAAGGCGTGGGCTGGCGGGAAGAGACCCAGTACTTC.

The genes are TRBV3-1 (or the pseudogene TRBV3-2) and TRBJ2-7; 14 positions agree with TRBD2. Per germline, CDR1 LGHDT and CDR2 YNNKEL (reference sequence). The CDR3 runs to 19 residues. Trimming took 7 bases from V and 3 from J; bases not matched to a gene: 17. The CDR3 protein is CASIPPGTSGSPGDYEQYF. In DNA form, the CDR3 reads TGTGCCAGCATACCTCCGGGGACTAGCGGGAGCCCGGGGGACTACGAGCAGTACTTC.

As DNA, the CDR3 is TGTGCCAGCAGCGCCGCAGACTCAACTAATGAAAAACTGTTTTTT. It codes for CASSAADSTNEKLFF. This chain uses TRBV11-3 with TRBJ1-4; no clear D gene. The CDR3 length is 15 residues. The V gene's germline CDR1 is SGHNT and CDR2 YENEEA. V was trimmed by 5 bases and J by 0 bases, leaving 10 bases between them.

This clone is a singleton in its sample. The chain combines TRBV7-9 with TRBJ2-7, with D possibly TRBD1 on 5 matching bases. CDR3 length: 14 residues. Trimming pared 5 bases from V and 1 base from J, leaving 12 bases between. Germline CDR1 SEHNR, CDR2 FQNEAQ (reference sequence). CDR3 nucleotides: TGTGCCAGCAGCCGGACACGGCTATCCTACGAGCAGTACTTC. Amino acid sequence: CASSRTRLSYEQYF.

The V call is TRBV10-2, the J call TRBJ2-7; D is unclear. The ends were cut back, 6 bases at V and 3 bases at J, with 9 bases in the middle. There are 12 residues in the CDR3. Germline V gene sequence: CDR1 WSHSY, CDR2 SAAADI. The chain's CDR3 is CASSQNNYEQYF. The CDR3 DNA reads TGCGCCAGCAGCCAAAACAACTACGAGCAGTACTTC.

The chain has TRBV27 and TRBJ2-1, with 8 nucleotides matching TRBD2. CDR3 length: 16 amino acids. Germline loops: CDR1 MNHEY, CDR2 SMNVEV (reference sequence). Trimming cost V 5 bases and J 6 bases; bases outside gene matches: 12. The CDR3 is CASSPNSGKNINEQFF. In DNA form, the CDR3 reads TGTGCCAGCAGTCCAAATAGCGGGAAGAACATCAATGAGCAGTTCTTC.

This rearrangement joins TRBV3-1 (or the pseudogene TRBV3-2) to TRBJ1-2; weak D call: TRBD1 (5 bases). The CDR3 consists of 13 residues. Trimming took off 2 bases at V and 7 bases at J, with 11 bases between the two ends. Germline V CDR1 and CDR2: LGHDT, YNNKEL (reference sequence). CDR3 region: CASSQSREGGYTF. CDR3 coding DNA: TGTGCCAGCAGCCAATCCAGGGAGGGTGGCTACACCTTC.

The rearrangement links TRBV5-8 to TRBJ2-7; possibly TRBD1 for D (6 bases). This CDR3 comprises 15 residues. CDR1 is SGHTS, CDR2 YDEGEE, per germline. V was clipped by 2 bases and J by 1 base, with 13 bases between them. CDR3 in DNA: TGTGCCAGCAGCTTCCTAAATAGGGGGTCCTACGAGCAGTACTTC. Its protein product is CASSFLNRGSYEQYF. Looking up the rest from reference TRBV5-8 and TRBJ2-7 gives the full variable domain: EAGVTQSPTHLIKTRGQQATLRCSPISGHTSVYWYQQALGLGLQFLLWYDEGEERNRGNFPPRFSGRQFPNYSSELNVNALELEDSALYLCASSFLNRGSYEQYFGPGTRLTVT.

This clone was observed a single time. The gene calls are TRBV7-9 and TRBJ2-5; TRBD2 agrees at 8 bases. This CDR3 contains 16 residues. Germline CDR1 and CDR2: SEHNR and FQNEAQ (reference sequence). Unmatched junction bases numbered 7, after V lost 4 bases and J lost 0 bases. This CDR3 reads CASSSFSGTHQETQYF. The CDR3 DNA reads TGTGCCAGCAGCTCCTTTAGCGGGACCCACCAAGAGACCCAGTACTTC.

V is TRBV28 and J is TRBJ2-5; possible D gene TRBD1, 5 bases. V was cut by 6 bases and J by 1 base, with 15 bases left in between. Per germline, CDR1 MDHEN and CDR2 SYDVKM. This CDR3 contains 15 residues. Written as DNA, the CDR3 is TGTGCCAGCAGCGCCGCCCGACAGCTCCAAGAGACCCAGTACTTC. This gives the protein CASSAARQLQETQYF.

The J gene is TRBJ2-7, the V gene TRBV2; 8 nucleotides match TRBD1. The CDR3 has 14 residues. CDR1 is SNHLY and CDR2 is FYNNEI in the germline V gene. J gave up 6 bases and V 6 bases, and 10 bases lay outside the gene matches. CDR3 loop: CASRTGVSASEQYF. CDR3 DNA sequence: TGTGCCAGCAGGACAGGGGTAAGCGCGAGCGAGCAGTACTTC.

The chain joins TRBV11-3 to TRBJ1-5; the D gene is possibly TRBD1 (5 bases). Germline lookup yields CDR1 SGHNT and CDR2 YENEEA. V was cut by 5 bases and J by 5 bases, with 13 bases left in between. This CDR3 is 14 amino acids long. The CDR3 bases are TGTGCCAGCAGCGCCGACAGAGGCTATCAGCCCCAGCATTTT. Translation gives CASSADRGYQPQHF.

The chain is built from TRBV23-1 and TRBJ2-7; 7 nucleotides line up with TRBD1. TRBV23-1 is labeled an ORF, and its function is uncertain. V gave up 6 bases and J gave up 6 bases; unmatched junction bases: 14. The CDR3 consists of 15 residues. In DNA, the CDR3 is TGCGCCAGCAGGATAAAACAGGGGAACGATGGCGAGCAGTACTTC. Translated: CASRIKQGNDGEQYF.

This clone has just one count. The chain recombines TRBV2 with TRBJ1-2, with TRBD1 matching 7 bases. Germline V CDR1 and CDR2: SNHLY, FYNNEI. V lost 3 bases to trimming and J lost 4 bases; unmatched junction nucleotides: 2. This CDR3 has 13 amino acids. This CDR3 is CASSDRQGYGYTF. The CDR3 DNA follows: TGTGCCAGCAGTGACAGACAGGGCTATGGCTACACCTTC.

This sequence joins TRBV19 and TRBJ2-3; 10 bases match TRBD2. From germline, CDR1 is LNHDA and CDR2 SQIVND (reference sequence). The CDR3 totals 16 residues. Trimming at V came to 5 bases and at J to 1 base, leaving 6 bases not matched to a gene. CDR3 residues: CASSVTSGTRTDTQYF. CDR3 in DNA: TGTGCCAGTAGTGTCACTAGCGGGACCCGCACAGATACGCAGTATTTT.

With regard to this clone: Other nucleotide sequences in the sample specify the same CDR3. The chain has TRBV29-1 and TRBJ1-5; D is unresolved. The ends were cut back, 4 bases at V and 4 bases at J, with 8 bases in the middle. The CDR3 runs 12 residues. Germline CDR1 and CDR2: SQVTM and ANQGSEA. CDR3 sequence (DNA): TGCAGCGTTGGAGGCGGAAATCAGCCCCAGCATTTT. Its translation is CSVGGGNQPQHF.

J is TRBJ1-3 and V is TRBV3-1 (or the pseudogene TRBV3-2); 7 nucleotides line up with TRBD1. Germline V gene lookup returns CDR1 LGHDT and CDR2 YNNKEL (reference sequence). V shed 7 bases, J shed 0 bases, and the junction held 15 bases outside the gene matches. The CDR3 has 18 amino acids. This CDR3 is CASILIGTVNASGNTIYF. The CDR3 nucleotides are TGTGCCAGCATCCTAATCGGGACAGTCAACGCCTCTGGAAACACCATATATTTT.

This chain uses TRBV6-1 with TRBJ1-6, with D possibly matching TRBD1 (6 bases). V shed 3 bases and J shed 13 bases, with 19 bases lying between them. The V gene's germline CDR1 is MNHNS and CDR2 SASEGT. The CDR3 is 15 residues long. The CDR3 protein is CASSDQPPGAGPLHF. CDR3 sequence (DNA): TGTGCCAGCAGTGACCAACCCCCAGGGGCCGGTCCCCTCCACTTT.

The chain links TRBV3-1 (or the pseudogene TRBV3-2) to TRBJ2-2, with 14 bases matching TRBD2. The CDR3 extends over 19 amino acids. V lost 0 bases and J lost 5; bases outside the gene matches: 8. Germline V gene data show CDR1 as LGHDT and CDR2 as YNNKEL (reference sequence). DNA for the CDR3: TGTGCCAGCAGCCAAGATTTCGGGGGACTAGCGGGAGATACCGGGGAGCTGTTTTTT. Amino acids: CASSQDFGGLAGDTGELFF.

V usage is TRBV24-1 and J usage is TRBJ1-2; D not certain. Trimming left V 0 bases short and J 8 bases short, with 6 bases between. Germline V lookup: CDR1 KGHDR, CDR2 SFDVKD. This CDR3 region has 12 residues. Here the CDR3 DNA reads TGTGCCACCAGTGATTTGCGAGAGGGCTACACCTTC. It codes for CATSDLREGYTF.

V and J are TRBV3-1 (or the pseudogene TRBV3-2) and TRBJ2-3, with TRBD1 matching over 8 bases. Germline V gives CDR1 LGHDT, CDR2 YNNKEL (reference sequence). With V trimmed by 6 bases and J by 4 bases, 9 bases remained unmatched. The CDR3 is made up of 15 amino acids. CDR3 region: CASRSIAGGPDTQYF. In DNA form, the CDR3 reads TGTGCCAGCAGATCCATTGCAGGGGGCCCAGATACGCAGTATTTT.

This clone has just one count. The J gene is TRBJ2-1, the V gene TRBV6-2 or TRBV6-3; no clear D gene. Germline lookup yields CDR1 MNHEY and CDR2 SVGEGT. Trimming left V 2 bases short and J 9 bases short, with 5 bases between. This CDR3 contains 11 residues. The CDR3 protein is CASSYKSEQFF. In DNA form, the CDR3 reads TGTGCCAGCAGTTACAAGAGTGAGCAGTTCTTC.

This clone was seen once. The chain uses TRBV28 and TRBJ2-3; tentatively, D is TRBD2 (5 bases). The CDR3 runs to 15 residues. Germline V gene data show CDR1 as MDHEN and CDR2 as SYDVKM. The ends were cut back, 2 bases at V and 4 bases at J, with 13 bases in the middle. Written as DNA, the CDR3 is TGTGCCAGCAGTTTAACGGCACCCGGGGCAGATACGCAGTATTTT. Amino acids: CASSLTAPGADTQYF.

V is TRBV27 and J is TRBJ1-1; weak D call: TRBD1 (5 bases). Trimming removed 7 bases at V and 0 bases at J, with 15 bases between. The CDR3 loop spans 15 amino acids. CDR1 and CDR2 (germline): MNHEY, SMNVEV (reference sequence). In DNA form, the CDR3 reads TGTGCCAGCACCTCCGGCCGGGGGATGAACACTGAAGCTTTCTTT. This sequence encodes CASTSGRGMNTEAFF.

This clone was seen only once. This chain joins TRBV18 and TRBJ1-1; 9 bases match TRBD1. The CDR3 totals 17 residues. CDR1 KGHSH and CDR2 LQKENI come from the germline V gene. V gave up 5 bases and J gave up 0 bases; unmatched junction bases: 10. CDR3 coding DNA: TGTGCCAGCTCATCACGCCAGGGACAGGGCATGAACACTGAAGCTTTCTTT. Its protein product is CASSSRQGQGMNTEAFF.

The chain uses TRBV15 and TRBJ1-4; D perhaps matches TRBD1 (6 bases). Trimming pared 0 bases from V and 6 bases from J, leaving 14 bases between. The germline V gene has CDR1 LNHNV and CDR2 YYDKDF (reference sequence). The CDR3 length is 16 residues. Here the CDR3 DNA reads TGTGCCACCAGCAGAGAGAGGGGATCAGGGGATGAAAAACTGTTTTTT. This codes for CATSRERGSGDEKLFF.